These T cell receptor beta chains were read from a single sample in a study of control samples from healthy donors and cancer patients. Sequenced by immunoSEQ multiplex PCR; TCRdb stores in-frame clones only, minus some. The sample includes fewer than 200,000 clones, about 90% of them seen just once. Sequences were obtained from blood. The receptors come from a woman in her twenties or thirties in good health. CDR3s include the opening cysteine and the closing phenylalanine or tryptophan. Each record gives: D gene, J gene, V gene, CDR3 protein, CDR3 DNA. D genes are given only for firm matches.

TRBD2	TRBJ2-5	TRBV7-9	CASCAGGQETQYF	TGTGCCAGCTGCGCGGGGGGACAAGAGACCCAGTACTTC
NA	TRBJ2-4	TRBV7-9	CASSYDRPGKNIQYF	TGTGCCAGCAGCTACGACCGACCTGGCAAAAACATTCAGTACTTC
TRBD1	TRBJ2-2	TRBV7-8	CASANTGENTGELFF	TGTGCCAGCGCCAACACAGGGGAGAACACCGGGGAGCTGTTTTTT
TRBD2	TRBJ2-3	TRBV9	CASSVDGSGGATDTQYF	TGTGCCAGCAGCGTAGATGGTAGCGGGGGGGCCACAGATACGCAGTATTTT
TRBD2	TRBJ2-1	TRBV6-6	CASSASGRASNEQFF	TGTGCCAGCAGTGCAAGCGGGAGGGCCTCCAATGAGCAGTTCTTC
NA	TRBJ1-1	TRBV28	CASRLFGGVNTEAFF	TGTGCCAGCAGGCTGTTTGGGGGGGTTAACACTGAAGCTTTCTTT
NA	TRBJ1-2	TRBV18	CASSPPSISPNYGYTF	TGTGCCAGCTCACCACCGTCTATCAGTCCTAACTATGGCTACACCTTC
TRBD2	TRBJ2-2	TRBV10-3	CAIGSAGGPTGELFF	TGTGCCATCGGTTCCGCGGGGGGGCCGACCGGGGAGCTGTTTTTT
TRBD1	TRBJ1-2	TRBV18	CASSSERGGVYGYTF	TGTGCCAGCTCGTCCGAAAGAGGGGGCGTGTATGGCTACACCTTC
NA	TRBJ2-3	TRBV5-5	CASSSIHYEDTQYF	TGTGCCAGCAGCTCGATCCACTACGAGGATACGCAGTATTTT